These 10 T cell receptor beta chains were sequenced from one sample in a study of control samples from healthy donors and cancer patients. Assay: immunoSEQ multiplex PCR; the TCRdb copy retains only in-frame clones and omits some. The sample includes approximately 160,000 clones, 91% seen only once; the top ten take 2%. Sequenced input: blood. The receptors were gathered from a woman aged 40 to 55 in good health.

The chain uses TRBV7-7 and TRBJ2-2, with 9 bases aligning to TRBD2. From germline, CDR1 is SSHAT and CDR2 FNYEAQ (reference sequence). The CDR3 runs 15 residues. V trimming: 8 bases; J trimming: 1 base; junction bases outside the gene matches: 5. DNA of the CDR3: TGTGCCAGCCGAGGTAGCGGGGGGAACACCGGGGAGCTGTTTTTT. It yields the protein CASRGSGGNTGELFF. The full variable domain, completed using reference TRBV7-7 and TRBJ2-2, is GAGVSQSPRYKVTKRGQDVTLRCDPISSHATLYWYQQALGQGPEFLTYFNYEAQPDKSGLPSDRFSAERPEGSISTLTIQRTEQRDSAMYRCASRGSGGNTGELFFGEGSRLTVL.

The CDR3, as DNA: TGTGCCAGCAGCTTAGGGGCTCCCTACGAGCAGTACTTC. Translation gives CASSLGAPYEQYF. The V call is TRBV13, the J call TRBJ2-7; no definite D call. The CDR3 loop spans 13 amino acids. V was shortened by 0 bases and J by 2 bases, with 5 bases between the two germline ends. Germline V gene lookup returns CDR1 PRHDT and CDR2 FYEKMQ (reference sequence).

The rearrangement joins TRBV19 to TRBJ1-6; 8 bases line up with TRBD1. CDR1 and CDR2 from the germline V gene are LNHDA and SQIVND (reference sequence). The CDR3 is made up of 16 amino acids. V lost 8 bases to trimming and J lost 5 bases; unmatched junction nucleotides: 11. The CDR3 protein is CASQKGRGLHNSPLHF. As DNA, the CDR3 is TGTGCCAGTCAGAAGGGCAGGGGGCTTCATAATTCACCCCTCCACTTT.

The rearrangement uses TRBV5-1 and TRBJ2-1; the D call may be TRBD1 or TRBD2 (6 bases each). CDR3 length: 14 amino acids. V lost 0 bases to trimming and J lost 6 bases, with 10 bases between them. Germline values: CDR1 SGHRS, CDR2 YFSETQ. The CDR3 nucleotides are TGCGCCAGCAGCTTGGAGGGGGGAAGCAATGAGCAGTTCTTC. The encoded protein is CASSLEGGSNEQFF.

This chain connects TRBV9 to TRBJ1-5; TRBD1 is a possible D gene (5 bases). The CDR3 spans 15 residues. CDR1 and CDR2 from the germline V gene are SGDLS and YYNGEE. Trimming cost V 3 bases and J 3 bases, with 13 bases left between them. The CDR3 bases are TGTGCCAGCAGCGATATGGGGGGTGTCAATCAGCCCCAGCATTTT. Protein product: CASSDMGGVNQPQHF. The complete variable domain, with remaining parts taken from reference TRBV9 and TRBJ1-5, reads DSGVTQTPKHLITATGQRVTLRCSPRSGDLSVYWYQQSLDQGLQFLIQYYNGEERAKGNILERFSAQQFPDLHSELNLSSLELGDSALYFCASSDMGGVNQPQHFGDGTRLSIL.

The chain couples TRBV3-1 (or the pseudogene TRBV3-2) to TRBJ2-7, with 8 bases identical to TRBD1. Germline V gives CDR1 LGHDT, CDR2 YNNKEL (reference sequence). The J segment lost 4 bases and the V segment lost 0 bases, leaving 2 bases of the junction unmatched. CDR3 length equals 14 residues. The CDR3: CASSQEGQGYEQYF. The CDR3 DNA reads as TGTGCCAGCAGCCAAGAAGGACAGGGATACGAGCAGTACTTC.

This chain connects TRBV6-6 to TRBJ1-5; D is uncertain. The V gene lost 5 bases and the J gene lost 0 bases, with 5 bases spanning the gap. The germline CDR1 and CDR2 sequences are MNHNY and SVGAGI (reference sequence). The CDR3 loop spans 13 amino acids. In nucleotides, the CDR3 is TGTGCCAGCAGTACCAATAGCAATCAGCCCCAGCATTTT. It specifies CASSTNSNQPQHF.

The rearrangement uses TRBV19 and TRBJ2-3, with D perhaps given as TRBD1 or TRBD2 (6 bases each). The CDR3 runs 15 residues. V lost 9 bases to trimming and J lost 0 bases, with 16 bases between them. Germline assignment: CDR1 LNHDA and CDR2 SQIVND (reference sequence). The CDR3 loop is CASTGAGTSTDTQYF. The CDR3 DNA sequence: TGTGCCAGCACGGGGGCTGGGACTAGCACAGATACGCAGTATTTT.

The CDR3 here is CASSPPGTGSSYEQYF. The DNA for the CDR3 is TGCGCCAGCAGCCCCCCTGGGACCGGGAGTTCCTACGAGCAGTACTTC. This sequence joins TRBV5-1 and TRBJ2-7; possible D gene TRBD2, 6 bases. V dropped 4 bases and J dropped 1 base, with 18 bases sitting between them. The CDR3 extends over 16 amino acids. Germline loops: CDR1 SGHRS, CDR2 YFSETQ.

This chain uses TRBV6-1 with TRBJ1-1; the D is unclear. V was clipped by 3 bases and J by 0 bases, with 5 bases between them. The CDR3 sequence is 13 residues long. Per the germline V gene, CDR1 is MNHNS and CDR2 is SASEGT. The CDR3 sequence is CASSDSLNTEAFF. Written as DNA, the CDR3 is TGTGCCAGCAGTGACAGCCTGAACACTGAAGCTTTCTTT.